These 19 T cell receptor beta chains were sequenced from one sample in a study of lymphopenia after photon versus proton radiotherapy. Repertoires were generated with immunoSEQ multiplex PCR, while TCRdb's copy carries only in-frame clones and drops some. The sample gives approximately 65,000 clones, 80% to 90% of which show up once; under 14% is in the top ten. The sequencing used peripheral blood, collected from a patient treated with proton-based radiotherapy. The receptors stem from an elderly man with esophageal cancer.

The V and J genes are TRBV6-6 and TRBJ2-7; D is ambiguous. The germline gives CDR1 MNHNY, CDR2 SVGAGI (reference sequence). Deletions cut 2 bases from V and 7 bases from J, with 9 bases between. The CDR3 spans 12 residues. CDR3 loop: CASSYPYGEQYF. In nucleotides, the CDR3 is TGTGCCAGCAGTTACCCGTACGGAGAGCAGTACTTC.

This clone was picked up a small number of times. The chain employs TRBV5-4 and TRBJ1-6, with 7 nucleotides matching TRBD1. The CDR3 sequence is 16 residues long. CDR1 SGHNT and CDR2 YYREEE come from the germline V gene (reference sequence). Losses at the gene ends were 4 bases for V and 9 bases for J; bases not matched to a gene: 13. This chain's CDR3 is CASSDMTDRVTSPLHF. The CDR3 DNA reads as TGTGCCAGCAGCGACATGACTGACAGGGTGACTTCACCCCTCCACTTT.

The chain uses TRBV19 and TRBJ1-5; maybe TRBD1 (5 bases). The CDR3 is 15 residues long. The germline V and J ends were trimmed by 5 bases and 2 bases, with 13 bases remaining between them. Germline CDR1 is LNHDA and CDR2 is SQIVND (reference sequence). The CDR3 bases are TGTGCCAGTAGTTCCCCCAGGGATGGCAATCAGCCCCAGCATTTT. Translation: CASSSPRDGNQPQHF.

This rearrangement joins TRBV5-6 to TRBJ1-6; no firm D call. Germline loops: CDR1 SGHDT, CDR2 YYEEEE. V gave up 1 base and J gave up 10 bases, with 6 bases separating them. The CDR3 is made up of 12 amino acids. As DNA, the CDR3 is TGTGCCAGCAGCTTGCAGCGGTCACCCCTCCACTTT. It yields the protein CASSLQRSPLHF. Full variable domain (outside the CDR3, taken from reference TRBV5-6 and TRBJ1-6): DAGVTQSPTHLIKTRGQQVTLRCSPKSGHDTVSWYQQALGQGPQFIFQYYEEEERQRGNFPDRFSGHQFPNYSSELNVNALLLGDSALYLCASSLQRSPLHFGNGTRLTVT.

The V and J genes are TRBV6-6 and TRBJ2-5; D is perhaps TRBD2 (8 bases). Trimming removed 6 bases at V and 5 bases at J, with 22 bases between. The CDR3 length is 16 residues. Germline assignment: CDR1 MNHNY and CDR2 SVGAGI (reference sequence). CDR3 DNA sequence: TGTGCCAGCAGCACCCCCGGGAGGGGGCGCGGGGAGACCCAGTACTTC. It is translated as CASSTPGRGRGETQYF.

The rearrangement uses TRBV5-5 and TRBJ2-5, with 9 bases lining up with TRBD2. The germline V gene encodes CDR1 SGHKS and CDR2 YYEKEE (reference sequence). The junction had 5 bases not matched to a gene; V was cut back by 0 bases and J by 2 bases. CDR3 length equals 16 residues. CDR3 amino acids: CASSLVASGAQETQYF. The CDR3, as DNA: TGTGCCAGCAGCTTGGTGGCTAGCGGGGCACAAGAGACCCAGTACTTC.

The rearrangement links TRBV12-5 to TRBJ2-5; 9 bases match TRBD1. The DNA matches TRBJ2-7 better at its end, which makes the J call doubtful. This CDR3 has 14 amino acids. The germline V gene encodes CDR1 LGHNT and CDR2 FRNRAP. CDR3 residues: CASGPGQGGYEQYF. The CDR3 DNA is TGTGCTAGTGGACCGGGACAGGGAGGCTACGAGCAGTACTTC.

The rearrangement joins TRBV7-3 to TRBJ2-2; perhaps TRBD2 as D (6 bases). CDR3 length equals 13 residues. Germline V gene sequence: CDR1 SGHTA, CDR2 FQGTGA. Trimming took 8 bases from V and 6 from J, leaving 13 bases between them. CDR3 bases: TGTGCCAGCGGACTCGCGGGATCCGGGGAGCTGTTTTTT. It codes for CASGLAGSGELFF. Complete variable domain (other parts from reference TRBV7-3 and TRBJ2-2): GAGVSQTPSNKVTEKGKYVELRCDPISGHTALYWYRQSLGQGPEFLIYFQGTGAADDSGLPNDRFFAVRPEGSVSTLKIQRTERGDSAVYLCASGLAGSGELFFGEGSRLTVL.

The V call is TRBV14, the J call TRBJ2-5; no definite D call. The CDR3 covers 13 residues. The V gene lost 4 bases and the J gene lost 5 bases, with 11 bases spanning the gap. In germline, CDR1 is SGHDN, CDR2 FVKESK. CDR3 nucleotide sequence: TGTGCCAGCAGCCCTAGATTCCAGGAGACCCAGTACTTC. Protein product: CASSPRFQETQYF.

The V and J genes are TRBV11-1 and TRBJ2-1, with 9 positions matching TRBD1. Losses at the gene ends were 5 bases for V and 6 bases for J; bases not matched to a gene: 8. The CDR3 consists of 15 residues. Germline CDR1 is SGHAT and CDR2 is FQDESV (reference sequence). CDR3 bases: TGTGCCAGCAGCCCTCGACAGGGGGTATTCAATGAGCAGTTCTTC. Translating gives CASSPRQGVFNEQFF.

This sequence joins TRBV5-8 and TRBJ1-2; no definite D call. Looked up from germline, CDR1 is SGHTS and CDR2 is YDEGEE. The CDR3 spans 14 residues. The ends were cut back, 3 bases at V and 4 bases at J, with 13 bases in the middle. CDR3 region: CASSSEGTLYGYTF. The CDR3, as DNA: TGTGCCAGCAGCTCTGAGGGCACTCTCTATGGCTACACCTTC.

This chain joins TRBV27 and TRBJ2-7; D remains unclear. The germline V gene has CDR1 MNHEY and CDR2 SMNVEV (reference sequence). This CDR3 contains 12 residues. V was clipped by 6 bases and J by 6 bases, with 12 bases between them. In DNA, the CDR3 is TGTGCCAGCAGCCCTTGGGGTCGCGAGCAGTACTTC. Residues: CASSPWGREQYF.

The chain couples TRBV6-1 to TRBJ2-3; 12 nucleotides match TRBD1. After removal of 6 bases from V and 5 bases from J, the junction contained 6 bases not matched to a gene. This CDR3 comprises 15 residues. Per germline, CDR1 MNHNS and CDR2 SASEGT. As DNA, the CDR3 is TGTGCCAGCAGAACCGGGACAGGGGGCGGAGATACGCAGTATTTT. Its translation is CASRTGTGGGDTQYF.

The chain joins TRBV5-5 to TRBJ2-2; the match to TRBD1 covers 7 bases. Trimming took 5 bases from V and 4 from J; bases not matched to a gene: 5. There are 14 residues in the CDR3. From germline, CDR1 is SGHKS and CDR2 YYEKEE (reference sequence). The CDR3 region is CASRPTGTTGELFF. The CDR3 bases are TGTGCCAGCAGACCGACAGGGACCACCGGGGAGCTGTTTTTT.

The J gene is TRBJ2-7, the V gene TRBV6-6, with TRBD1 matching 7 bases. The CDR3 contains 13 residues. V lost 5 bases, J lost 3 bases, and 4 bases stayed unmatched. Looked up from germline, CDR1 is MNHNY and CDR2 is SVGAGI (reference sequence). CDR3 sequence: CASSTRDSYEQYF. CDR3 nucleotide sequence: TGTGCCAGCAGTACCCGGGACAGCTACGAGCAGTACTTC.

The genes are TRBV5-4 and TRBJ2-5; D perhaps matches TRBD1 (6 bases). V lost 3 bases and J 1 base, leaving 13 bases between the germline ends. CDR1 and CDR2 from the germline V gene are SGHNT and YYREEE (reference sequence). The CDR3 spans 15 residues. CDR3 loop: CASSSDSRSQETQYF. As DNA, the CDR3 is TGTGCCAGCAGCTCGGACAGCCGATCCCAAGAGACCCAGTACTTC.

This chain uses TRBV7-2 with TRBJ1-5, with D uncertain. Trimming left V 5 bases short and J 6 bases short, with 11 bases between. Per the germline V gene, CDR1 is SGHTA and CDR2 is FQGNSA. The CDR3 sequence is 13 residues long. This CDR3 reads CASSPRRSQPQHF. CDR3 nucleotide sequence: TGTGCCAGCAGCCCAAGGCGGAGTCAGCCCCAGCATTTT.

V usage is TRBV19 and J usage is TRBJ1-5; maybe TRBD1 (5 bases). CDR1 is LNHDA and CDR2 is SQIVND in the germline V gene (reference sequence). This CDR3 spans 13 amino acids. Trimming stripped 9 bases from V and 10 bases from J, with 19 bases between. The DNA of the CDR3 is TGTGCCAGCCTCGAGGAGCAGGGTCTTCCCCAGCATTTT. Amino acids: CASLEEQGLPQHF. Variable domain in full (rest from reference TRBV19 and TRBJ1-5): DGGITQSPKYLFRKEGQNVTLSCEQNLNHDAMYWYRQDPGQGLRLIYYSQIVNDFQKGDIAEGYSVSREKKESFPLTVTSAQKNPTAFYLCASLEEQGLPQHFGDGTRLSIL.

The V and J genes are TRBV7-2 and TRBJ2-2; D is perhaps TRBD1 (5 bases). V lost 5 bases and J 0 bases, leaving 13 bases between the germline ends. Per germline, CDR1 SGHTA and CDR2 FQGNSA. The CDR3 loop spans 16 amino acids. Here the CDR3 DNA reads TGTGCCAGCAGCCCCCGCGACAGAACGAACACCGGGGAGCTGTTTTTT. Translation: CASSPRDRTNTGELFF.